This is a list of T cell receptor beta chains from one sample in a study of cytomegalovirus exposure and HLA in healthy donors. The assay was immunoSEQ multiplex PCR, and TCRdb's table has in-frame clones only and misses some. The sample has tens of thousands of clones, 40% to 45% seen once; the top ten hold under 2%. Sequenced: PBMCs. The receptors were gathered from a woman aged 50 to 60 in good health and CMV-seronegative. Both conserved end residues are part of each CDR3. Each record gives: clone size, V gene, J gene, D gene, CDR3 DNA, CDR3 protein. A D gene is named only where the DNA matches it firmly. The size entry is marked missing in some rows and otherwise reads once, few, many or a size class.

>.|TRBV18|TRBJ1-5|TRBD1
TGTGCCAGCTCACCCGGGACAGTCAATCAGCCCCAGCATTTT
CASSPGTVNQPQHF
>few|TRBV5-8|TRBJ2-1|TRBD1
TGTGCCAGCAGCTCCACAGGGGGGTGGGATGAGCAGTTCTTC
CASSSTGGWDEQFF
>.|TRBV2|TRBJ1-1|.
TGTGCCAGCAGTGAATTAGGGGAGGCCATCATGAACACTGAAGCTTTCTTT
CASSELGEAIMNTEAFF
>.|TRBV7-9|TRBJ1-2|TRBD1
TGTGCCAGCAGCCTGGGACAGGGGAATGGCTACACCTTC
CASSLGQGNGYTF
>few|TRBV6-5|TRBJ1-2|TRBD1
TGTGCCAGCAGTTACTCACCGGCAGGGGGTGGGGGCTACACCTTC
CASSYSPAGGGGYTF
>.|TRBV2|TRBJ2-7|.
TGTGCCAGCAAGTGGTCGGGCGAGCAGTACTTC
CASKWSGEQYF
>.|TRBV7-9|TRBJ1-4|.
TGTGCCAGCAGCTTAGGGGGGGGAGCAACTAATGAAAAACTGTTTTTT
CASSLGGGATNEKLFF
>.|TRBV18|TRBJ1-1|.
TGTGCCAGCTCCCCTTTCGGGGACACTGAAGCTTTCTTT
CASSPFGDTEAFF
>few|TRBV18|TRBJ1-2|TRBD1
TGTGCCAGCTCCGAGACAGGGGCCAACAGTAACTATGGCTACACCTTC
CASSETGANSNYGYTF
>.|TRBV10-3|TRBJ2-4|TRBD1
TGTGCCATCAGCGAAGGGGGCCTGGAACACAAAAACATTCAGTACTTC
CAISEGGLEHKNIQYF
>.|TRBV5-1|TRBJ1-2|.
TGCGCCAGCAGCTTGGGGCGGATGGACTATGGCTACACCTTC
CASSLGRMDYGYTF
>.|TRBV5-1|TRBJ1-2|.
TGCGCCAGCAGCTTCCAAGGACAGAACTCTAACTATGGCTACACCTTC
CASSFQGQNSNYGYTF
>.|TRBV4-1|TRBJ2-5|.
TGCGCCAGCAGCGATCTGACTCTCGACCAAGAGACCCAGTACTTC
CASSDLTLDQETQYF
>few|TRBV9|TRBJ1-2|TRBD1
TGTGCCAGCAGCGCCCCGGACAGGGGGTCGAGAGGCTACACCTTC
CASSAPDRGSRGYTF
>.|TRBV6-1|TRBJ1-5|TRBD1
TGTGCCAGCAGTGGACAGGGTTACAATCAGCCCCAGCATTTT
CASSGQGYNQPQHF
>few|TRBV7-2|TRBJ1-5|.
TGTGCCAGCAGCGGACATTTTAGCCCTACCAAATCAGTCCAGCCCCAGCATTTT
CASSGHFSPTKSVQPQHF
>few|TRBV27|TRBJ1-5|TRBD1
TGTGCCAGCAGTTTAGGGGCGGACAGGGGGGTTGCGCATTTT
CASSLGADRGVAHF
>.|TRBV6-1|TRBJ2-7|TRBD1
TGTGCCAGCAGTGACAGGGGGATCAACGAGCAGTACTTC
CASSDRGINEQYF
>.|TRBV2|TRBJ1-5|.
TGTGCCAGCAGTTCGGACAGCACAAGGCAGCCCCAGCATTTT
CASSSDSTRQPQHF
>few|TRBV11-3|TRBJ2-1|.
TGTGCCAGCAGCGGCAGTTACAATGAGCAGTTCTTC
CASSGSYNEQFF
>few|TRBV28|TRBJ2-1|.
TGTGCCAGCAGTCTAACCGATGAGCAGTTCTTC
CASSLTDEQFF
>few|TRBV27|TRBJ1-2|TRBD1
TGTGCCAGCAGTCCAATTGGGGACAGGGGGCTTGGCTACACCTTC
CASSPIGDRGLGYTF
>few|TRBV5-6|TRBJ1-1|TRBD1
TGTGCCAGCAGCCCCGGGACAGGGGCCCTACTCATGAACACTGAAGCTTTCTTT
CASSPGTGALLMNTEAFF
>few|TRBV7-6|TRBJ2-2|.
TGTGCCAGCAGCTCTCCGCAGGGCATCGGGGAGCTGTTTTTT
CASSSPQGIGELFF
>few|TRBV7-5|TRBJ1-2|.
TGTGTCAGAAGCCGACAGGGCATGTGCGGCTACACCTTC
CVRSRQGMCGYTF
>.|TRBV6-1|TRBJ2-1|TRBD1
TGTGCCAGCAGTGACAGGGGGCGGGCCTACAATGAGCAGTTCTTC
CASSDRGRAYNEQFF
>.|TRBV11-2|TRBJ2-5|TRBD1
TGTGCCAGCAGCCGGGACAGCCAAGAGACCCAGTACTTC
CASSRDSQETQYF
>.|TRBV5-4|TRBJ2-5|.
TGTGCCAGCAGCTCCCGGGATCGGCAAGAGACCCAGTACTTC
CASSSRDRQETQYF
>few|TRBV7-8|TRBJ2-1|TRBD1
TGTGCCAGCAGCTTAGAGGCAGGGGGCTTCTACAATGAGCAGTTCTTC
CASSLEAGGFYNEQFF
>.|TRBV19|TRBJ2-7|.
TGTGCCAGTAGTATAGGGAGGGTCTGGGACGAGCAGTACTTC
CASSIGRVWDEQYF
>.|TRBV7-6|TRBJ2-7|TRBD2
TGTGCCAGCAGCTTGACTAGCGGGAGCGGCGGCTACGAGCAGTACTTC
CASSLTSGSGGYEQYF
>.|TRBV7-2|TRBJ2-2|.
TGTGCCAGCAGCGGAAGGGGAGGCACCGGGGAGCTGTTTTTT
CASSGRGGTGELFF